The 20 T cell receptor beta chains in this list originate from one sample, sequenced in a study of CD8+CD57+ T cells in acquired aplastic anemia. Researchers used genomic DNA as the template to profile TCR beta VDJ and CDR3. TCRdb passed the reads through MiXCR, listing each CDR3 protein once. The sample carries fewer than 250,000 distinct CDR3 sequences, roughly 56% recorded once. Input material: sorted CD4+, CD8+, or CD8+CD57+ T cells (not recorded which) from PBMCs. Receptors were obtained from a human donor in good health, serving as a control.

The chain joins TRBV7-2 to TRBJ2-7, with unresolved D. V lost 3 bases, J lost 7 bases, and 10 bases lay in between. The CDR3 has 12 amino acids. Germline assignment: CDR1 SGHTA and CDR2 FQGNSA. CDR3 sequence: CASSLFGSEQYF. CDR3 bases: TGTGCCAGCAGCTTGTTTGGCAGTGAGCAGTACTTC. The whole variable domain, remainder taken from reference TRBV7-2 and TRBJ2-7, is GAGVSQSPSNKVTEKGKDVELRCDPISGHTALYWYRQSLGQGLEFLIYFQGNSAPDKSGLPSDRFSAERTGGSVSTLTIQRTQQEDSAVYLCASSLFGSEQYFGPGTRLTVT.

The CDR3 region is CASSLAGSGLRGYTF. CDR3 bases: TGTGCCAGCAGCTTAGCGGGTTCGGGATTACGGGGCTACACCTTC. The chain employs TRBV7-8 and TRBJ1-2; D is ambiguous. The CDR3 runs to 15 residues. With 0 bases removed from V and 8 bases from J, the gap between germline ends came to 16 bases. The germline V gene encodes CDR1 SGHVS and CDR2 FQNEAQ. Together with reference TRBV7-8 and TRBJ1-2, the CDR3 gives the full variable domain: GAGVSQSPRYKVAKRGQDVALRCDPISGHVSLFWYQQALGQGPEFLTYFQNEAQLDKSGLPSDRFFAERPEGSVSTLKIQRTQQEDSAVYLCASSLAGSGLRGYTFGSGTRLTVV.

The gene calls are TRBV10-3 and TRBJ2-7; 7 positions agree with TRBD1. The ends lost 2 bases at V and 2 bases at J; junction bases unmatched: 6. The germline gives CDR1 ENHRY, CDR2 SYGVKD. The CDR3 loop spans 15 amino acids. In nucleotides, the CDR3 is TGTGCCATCAGTGAGAGAGGGGGCGACGCCTACGAGCAGTACTTC. This codes for CAISERGGDAYEQYF.

This clonotype was detected many times. CDR3 amino acids: CASSVDRLNTEAFF. CDR3 sequence (DNA): TGTGCCAGCAGTGTGGACAGGTTGAACACTGAAGCTTTCTTT. V usage is TRBV6-4 and J usage is TRBJ1-1; TRBD1 matches at 7 bases. The CDR3 runs to 14 residues. CDR1 is MRHNA and CDR2 is SNTAGT in the germline V gene. Germline trimming cut 4 bases from V and 0 bases from J; bases unmatched to any gene: 2.

This clonotype was recorded once. The genes are TRBV15 and TRBJ1-1; maybe TRBD1 (6 bases). This CDR3 contains 14 residues. From germline, CDR1 is LNHNV and CDR2 YYDKDF (reference sequence). V shed 1 base and J shed 4 bases, with 10 bases lying between them. The CDR3 DNA follows: TGTGCCACCAGCAGAGTAAGGGGGGGCACTGAAGCTTTCTTT. Amino acid sequence: CATSRVRGGTEAFF.

This clonotype was recorded at least ten times. CDR3 residues: CASSKQGLSYEQYF. For the CDR3, the DNA is TGTGCCAGCAGCAAACAGGGTTTATCCTACGAGCAGTACTTC. J is TRBJ2-7 and V is TRBV13, with D possibly TRBD1 on 6 matching bases. The CDR3 totals 14 residues. The germline gives CDR1 PRHDT, CDR2 FYEKMQ (reference sequence). Trimming removed 5 bases from V and 1 base from J, with 12 bases in between.

V usage is TRBV3-1 and J usage is TRBJ2-2, with D unresolved. Trimming shortened V by 1 base and J by 6 bases, and 6 bases separated the two germline ends. Germline V lookup: CDR1 LGHDT, CDR2 YNNKEL (reference sequence). The CDR3 is 13 amino acids. The CDR3: CASSQAKSGELFF. The DNA for the CDR3 is TGTGCCAGCAGCCAAGCCAAATCCGGGGAGCTGTTTTTT.

V is TRBV9 and J is TRBJ2-5, with D tentatively TRBD1 or TRBD2 (6 bases each). The CDR3 has 16 residues. V was clipped by 3 bases and J by 5 bases, with 20 bases between them. Germline CDR1 is SGDLS and CDR2 is YYNGEE. The CDR3 DNA follows: TGTGCCAGCAGCGCCCTCCCCGTGGGGGGCTACGAGACCCAGTACTTC. Translation gives CASSALPVGGYETQYF.

This chain joins TRBV7-6 and TRBJ2-3; 9 nucleotides line up with TRBD2. CDR1 and CDR2 from the germline V gene are SGHVS and FNYEAQ. The CDR3 spans 16 residues. With V trimmed by 1 base and J by 3 bases, 5 bases remained unmatched. In DNA form, the CDR3 reads TGTGCCAGCAGCTTAGAGTGGCGGGGGGGAACAGATACGCAGTATTTT. It is translated as CASSLEWRGGTDTQYF.

This clonotype showed up many times. The chain carries TRBV28 and TRBJ2-7; 9 bases match TRBD1. The germline V gene has CDR1 MDHEN and CDR2 SYDVKM. V gave up 6 bases and J gave up 2 bases; unmatched junction bases: 14. This CDR3 has 17 residues. The CDR3 here is CASRPDFDRGYTYEQYF. CDR3 bases: TGTGCCAGCAGACCCGATTTTGACAGGGGGTACACCTACGAGCAGTACTTC.

On this clonotype: A junction boundary mismatches the germline segment, possibly from a read error. The V call is TRBV10-3, the J call TRBJ2-7; D may be TRBD2 (7 bases). The germline gives CDR1 ENHRY, CDR2 SYGVKD. The CDR3 loop spans 16 amino acids. CDR3 nucleotides: TGTGCCATCAGTGTATCCACCAGTGGGGGGGCCTACGAGCGGTACTTC. Protein sequence: CAISVSTSGGAYERYF.

This chain joins TRBV7-2 and TRBJ1-3, with D maybe TRBD1 (5 bases). Trimming removed 0 bases at V and 7 bases at J, with 7 bases between. Looked up from germline, CDR1 is SGHTA and CDR2 is FQGNSA. This CDR3 comprises 13 residues. The CDR3 loop is CASSLARENTIYF. The CDR3 DNA is TGTGCCAGCAGCTTAGCCAGGGAGAACACCATATATTTT.

The chain links TRBV10-2 to TRBJ2-5; 10 positions match TRBD1. Per the germline V gene, CDR1 is WSHSY and CDR2 is SAAADI. This CDR3 contains 15 residues. The junction had 6 bases not matched to a gene; V was cut back by 3 bases and J by 5 bases. The CDR3 region is CASSDPGQGSETQYF. The CDR3 DNA reads as TGCGCCAGCAGTGACCCGGGACAGGGGAGCGAGACCCAGTACTTC.

The chain recombines TRBV6-5 with TRBJ1-3; D call uncertain. The germline V gene encodes CDR1 MNHEY and CDR2 SVGAGI. Trimming removed 0 bases at V and 0 bases at J, with 9 bases between. CDR3 size: 16 residues. CDR3 sequence (DNA): TGTGCCAGCAGTTACTCGACAAAATACTCTGGAAACACCATATATTTT. Its protein product is CASSYSTKYSGNTIYF.

CDR3: CSARDRRGGAYEQYF. CDR3 DNA: TGCAGTGCTAGAGATAGGCGGGGGGGCGCGTACGAGCAGTACTTC. The chain is built from TRBV20-1 and TRBJ2-7; 9 bases are a match to TRBD2. The CDR3 is 15 residues long. V shed 0 bases, J shed 4 bases, and the junction held 7 bases outside the gene matches. CDR1 DFQATT and CDR2 SNEGSKA come from the germline V gene (reference sequence).

This clonotype was observed a few times. V usage is TRBV7-9 and J usage is TRBJ1-2, with D tentatively TRBD1 (5 bases). The germline V gene encodes CDR1 SEHNR and CDR2 FQNEAQ (reference sequence). The V gene lost 5 bases and the J gene lost 0 bases, with 10 bases spanning the gap. This CDR3 contains 14 residues. The CDR3 nucleotides are TGTGCCAGCAGCCTGGGGGTAACTAACTATGGCTACACCTTC. This gives the protein CASSLGVTNYGYTF.

This clonotype appeared many times. J is TRBJ1-5 and V is TRBV20-1, with D tentatively TRBD1 (6 bases). V was cut by 3 bases and J by 0 bases, with 12 bases left in between. The CDR3 is made up of 15 amino acids. Germline CDR1 and CDR2: DFQATT and SNEGSKA (reference sequence). The CDR3 DNA reads as TGCAGTGCTAGCCCAACAGGGTCTAGCAATCAGCCCCAGCATTTT. This sequence encodes CSASPTGSSNQPQHF.

This chain uses TRBV5-1 with TRBJ1-1; D is ambiguous. The germline gives CDR1 SGHRS, CDR2 YFSETQ. V dropped 4 bases and J dropped 0 bases, with 7 bases sitting between them. This CDR3 has 13 residues. CDR3 protein: CASSDGLNTEAFF. The DNA of the CDR3 is TGCGCCAGCAGCGACGGATTGAACACTGAAGCTTTCTTT. The variable domain in full, with the rest retrieved from reference TRBV5-1 and TRBJ1-1, is KAGVTQTPRYLIKTRGQQVTLSCSPISGHRSVSWYQQTPGQGLQFLFEYFSETQRNKGNFPGRFSGRQFSNSRSEMNVSTLELGDSALYLCASSDGLNTEAFFGQGTRLTVV.

In this sample, this clonotype turned up many times. The V and J genes are TRBV5-1 and TRBJ2-5; D possibly corresponds to TRBD2 (6 bases). The V end was cut by 0 bases, the J end by 3 bases, with 15 bases between. The CDR3 totals 16 residues. Germline V CDR1 and CDR2: SGHRS, YFSETQ. This CDR3 is CASSLALYAGKETQYF. In DNA, the CDR3 is TGCGCCAGCAGCTTGGCCCTATACGCGGGGAAAGAGACCCAGTACTTC.

The V and J genes are TRBV7-9 and TRBJ2-7, with 7 bases aligning to TRBD1. CDR1 is SEHNR, CDR2 FQNEAQ, per germline (reference sequence). The CDR3 consists of 15 residues. Trimming took 5 bases from V and 4 from J; bases not matched to a gene: 11. This CDR3 is CASSVSGTEQYEQYF. Written as DNA, the CDR3 is TGTGCCAGCAGCGTATCCGGGACAGAGCAATACGAGCAGTACTTC.